This TCR beta chain was recorded in a study of T cells in Graves' hyperthyroidism and ophthalmopathy. Amplification of TCR beta CDR3 regions used RNA as the template. First-round RT-PCR of the TCR CDR3 relied on the HTBI primer set. MiXCR, run by TCRdb on the multiplex PCR reads, gives a single entry per CDR3 protein. The table has hundreds of thousands of distinct CDR3 sequences, approximately 19% seen once; the top ten hold 16%. V lost 6 bases and J 0 bases, leaving 21 bases between the germline ends. Germline V CDR1 and CDR2: DFQATT, SNEGSKA (reference sequence). This CDR3 comprises 17 residues. Patients with uncontrolled infections, other autoimmune diseases, pregnancy or lactation were excluded. PBMCs were sourced from roughly 9.7 ml fresh peripheral blood.

The sample consisted of blood. This chain joins TRBV20-1 and TRBJ1-5; possibly TRBD1 for D (6 bases). This clonotype was obtained from a woman in her fifties or sixties with Graves' hyperthyroidism that later progressed to Graves' ophthalmopathy. The CDR3 sequence is CSAQGGGAGISNQPQHF. In DNA form, the CDR3 reads TGCAGTGCCCAAGGTGGGGGGGCTGGTATTAGCAATCAGCCCCAGCATTTT.